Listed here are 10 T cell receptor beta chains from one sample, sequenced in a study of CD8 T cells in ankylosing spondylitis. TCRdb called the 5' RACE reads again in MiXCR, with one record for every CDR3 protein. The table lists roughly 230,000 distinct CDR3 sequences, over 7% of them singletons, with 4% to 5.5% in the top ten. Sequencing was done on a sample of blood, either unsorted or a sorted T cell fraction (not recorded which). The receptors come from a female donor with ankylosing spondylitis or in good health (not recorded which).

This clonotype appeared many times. The CDR3 region has the DNA TGTGCCAGTAACCCGATGTATAGCAATCAGCCCCAGCATTTT. Translated, it gives CASNPMYSNQPQHF. V and J are TRBV19 and TRBJ1-5; the D is unclear. Germline V lookup: CDR1 LNHDA, CDR2 SQIVND (reference sequence). V lost 7 bases, J lost 0 bases, and 10 bases lay in between. This CDR3 contains 14 residues.

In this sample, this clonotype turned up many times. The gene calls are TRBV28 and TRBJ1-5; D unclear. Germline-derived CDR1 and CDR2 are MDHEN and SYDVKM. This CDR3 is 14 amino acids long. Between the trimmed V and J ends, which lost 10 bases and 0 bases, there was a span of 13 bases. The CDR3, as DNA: TGTGCCATCGACGGGTCGCCTAGCAATCAGCCCCAGCATTTT. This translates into CAIDGSPSNQPQHF. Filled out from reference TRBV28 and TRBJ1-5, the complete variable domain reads DVKVTQSSRYLVKRTGEKVFLECVQDMDHENMFWYRQDPGLGLRLIYFSYDVKMKEKGDIPEGYSVSREKKERFSLILESASTNQTSMYLCAIDGSPSNQPQHFGDGTRLSIL.

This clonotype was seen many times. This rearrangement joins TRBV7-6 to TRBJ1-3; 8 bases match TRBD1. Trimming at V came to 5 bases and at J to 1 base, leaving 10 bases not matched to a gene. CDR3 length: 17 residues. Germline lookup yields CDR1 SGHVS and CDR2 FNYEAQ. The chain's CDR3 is CASSLRTGRGSGNTIYF. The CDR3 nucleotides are TGTGCCAGCAGCCTCAGGACAGGGCGGGGATCTGGAAACACCATATATTTT.

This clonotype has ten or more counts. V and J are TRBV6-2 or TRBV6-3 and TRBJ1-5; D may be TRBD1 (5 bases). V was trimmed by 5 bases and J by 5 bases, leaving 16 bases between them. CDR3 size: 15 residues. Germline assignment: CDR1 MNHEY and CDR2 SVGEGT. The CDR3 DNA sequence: TGTGCCAGCAGTACCCAGGGATGGGGCGATCAGCCCCAGCATTTT. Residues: CASSTQGWGDQPQHF.

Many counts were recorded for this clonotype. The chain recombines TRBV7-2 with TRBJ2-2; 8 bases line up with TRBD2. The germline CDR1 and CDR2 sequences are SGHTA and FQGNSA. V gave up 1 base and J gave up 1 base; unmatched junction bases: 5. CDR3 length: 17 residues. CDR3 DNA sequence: TGTGCCAGCAGCTTAGTGCGCCTAGCGGGGAACACCGGGGAGCTGTTTTTT. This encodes CASSLVRLAGNTGELFF.

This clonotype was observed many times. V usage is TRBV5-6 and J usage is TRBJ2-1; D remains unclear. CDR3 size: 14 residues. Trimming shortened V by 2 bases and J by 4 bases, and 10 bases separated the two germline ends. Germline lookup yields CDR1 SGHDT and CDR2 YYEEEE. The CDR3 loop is CASSFQPLYNEQFF. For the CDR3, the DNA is TGTGCCAGCAGCTTCCAGCCTCTTTACAATGAGCAGTTCTTC.

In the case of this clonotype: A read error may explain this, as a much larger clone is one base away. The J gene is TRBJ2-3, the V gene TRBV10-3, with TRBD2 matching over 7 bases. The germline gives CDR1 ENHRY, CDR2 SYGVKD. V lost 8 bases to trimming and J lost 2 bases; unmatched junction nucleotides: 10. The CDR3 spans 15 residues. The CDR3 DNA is TGTGCCATCGGTGCTTCGGGAGGCCACACAGATACGCAGTATTTT. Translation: CAIGASGGHTDTQYF.

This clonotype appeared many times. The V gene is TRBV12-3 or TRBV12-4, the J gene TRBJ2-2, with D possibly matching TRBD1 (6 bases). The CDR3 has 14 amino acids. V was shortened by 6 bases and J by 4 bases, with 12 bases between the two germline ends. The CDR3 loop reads CASSHTGSTGELFF. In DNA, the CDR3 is TGTGCCAGCAGCCACACAGGGTCCACCGGGGAGCTGTTTTTT.

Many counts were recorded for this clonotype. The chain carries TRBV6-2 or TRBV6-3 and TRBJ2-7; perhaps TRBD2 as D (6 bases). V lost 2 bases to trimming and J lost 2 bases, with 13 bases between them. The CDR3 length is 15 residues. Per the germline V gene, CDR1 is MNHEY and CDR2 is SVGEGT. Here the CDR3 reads CASSYRSPGAYEQYF. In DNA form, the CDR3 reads TGTGCCAGCAGTTACCGCTCTCCGGGGGCCTACGAGCAGTACTTC.

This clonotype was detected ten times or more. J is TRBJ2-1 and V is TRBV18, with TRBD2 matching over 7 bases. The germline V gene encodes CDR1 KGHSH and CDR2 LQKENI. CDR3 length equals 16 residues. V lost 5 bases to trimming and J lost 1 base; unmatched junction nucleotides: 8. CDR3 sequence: CASSAGGFVSYNEQFF. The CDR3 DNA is TGTGCCAGCTCAGCCGGGGGGTTTGTATCCTACAATGAGCAGTTCTTC.